Many counts were recorded for the clone carrying this T cell receptor (beta chain). Its antigen is currently unknown. CDR3 length: 15 residues. The V end was cut by 0 bases, the J end by 8 bases, with 14 bases between. The V gene's germline CDR1 is DFQATT and CDR2 SNEGSKA (reference sequence). MiXCR, run by TCRdb on the 5' RACE reads, gives a single entry per CDR3 protein. Here the sample spans tens of thousands of distinct CDR3 sequences, approximately 5.9% being singletons. The source of the sample is a study of early T cells in non-severe SARS-CoV-2 infection. Across the study: With bulk RNA from unsorted whole blood as input, sequencing yielded unpaired chains. Findings and limits, study-wide: The study's VDJdb matching favored anti-spike CD8 responses and missed private and CD4 specificities.

This clonotype was sampled from an adult who was a healthcare worker with PCR-confirmed SARS-CoV-2 infection or an uninfected control (not recorded which). The sequenced sample consisted of whole blood. This rearrangement joins TRBV20-1 to TRBJ1-6; D possibly corresponds to TRBD1 (5 bases). CDR3: CSARDTSGGDSPLHF. The CDR3 nucleotides read TGCAGTGCTAGAGATACTTCCGGGGGAGATTCACCCCTCCACTTT.